These T cell receptor beta chains were read from a single sample in a study of blood T cell repertoires in COVID-19. TCRdb keeps only in-frame clones here, not all; method: immunoSEQ multiplex PCR. The repertoire includes roughly 38,000 clones, roughly 70% of them detected once, and roughly a tenth sits in the top ten. Sequencing was done on a sample of peripheral blood. The source of these receptors is a man between 65 and 79 years old with COVID-19, enrolled during active disease. The CDR3 runs from the conserved cysteine through the conserved F or W. The D gene is left open where the match is weak. Only some rows state a clone size, as once, few, many or a class for expanded clones.

cdr3_aa cdr3_nt v_call d_call clone_size j_call
CASSTSGVTTDTQYF TGTGCCAGTAGTACTAGCGGGGTTACTACAGATACGCAGTATTTT TRBV19 TRBD2 . TRBJ2-3
CASSISGPTVHQPQHF TGTGCCAGTAGTATAAGCGGCCCAACCGTGCATCAGCCCCAGCATTTT TRBV19 . . TRBJ1-5
CATSDYRQGYNEQFF TGTGCCACCAGTGATTACAGACAGGGTTACAATGAGCAGTTCTTC TRBV24-1 TRBD1 . TRBJ2-1
CTSSQEPRGRRAKNIQYF TGCACCAGCAGCCAAGAACCGCGCGGGAGGAGGGCCAAAAACATTCAGTACTTC TRBV1 . . TRBJ2-4
CASSPSPSGRIAQYF TGTGCCAGCAGCCCTAGTCCTAGCGGGAGAATTGCGCAGTACTTC TRBV7-2 TRBD2 . TRBJ2-7
CATSRDRTGLEKLFF TGTGCCACCAGCAGAGATCGGACAGGGCTTGAAAAACTGTTTTTT TRBV15 TRBD1 . TRBJ1-4
CASSSPLGQGALGNTEAFF TGTGCCAGCAGCTCCCCATTAGGCCAGGGGGCTTTGGGGAACACTGAAGCTTTCTTT TRBV9 TRBD1 . TRBJ1-1
CSASRAGGTGEQYF TGCAGTGCTAGTCGGGCAGGAGGTACGGGGGAGCAGTACTTC TRBV20-1 . . TRBJ2-7
CASSRDRGNEQYF TGTGCCAGCAGCCGGGACAGGGGGAACGAGCAGTACTTC TRBV6-5 TRBD1 . TRBJ2-7
CASSHRGDYEQYF TGTGCCAGTAGCCACAGGGGAGACTACGAGCAGTACTTC TRBV19 TRBD1 . TRBJ2-7
CASSQGAQGPFYNEQFF TGTGCCAGCAGCCAAGGAGCACAGGGGCCTTTCTACAATGAGCAGTTCTTC TRBV14 TRBD1 . TRBJ2-1
CASRNGWNEKLFF TGTGCCAGCAGAAACGGGTGGAATGAAAAACTGTTTTTT TRBV6-5 . once TRBJ1-4
CASSYSGTGTYEQYF TGTGCCAGCAGTTACTCTGGGACAGGGACCTACGAGCAGTACTTC TRBV6-6 TRBD1 . TRBJ2-7
CASSPDRENSPLHF TGTGCCAGCAGCCCGGACAGGGAAAATTCACCCCTCCACTTT TRBV3-1/TRBV3-2 TRBD1 few TRBJ1-6
CASSSVTQYF TGTGCCAGCAGTTCGGTTACGCAGTATTTT TRBV12-3/TRBV12-4 . . TRBJ2-3
CASSIQHRGESPLHF TGTGCCAGTAGTATACAGCACAGGGGAGAATCACCCCTCCACTTT TRBV19 TRBD1 few TRBJ1-6
CASSEDRVETQYF TGTGCCAGCAGCGAGGACAGGGTTGAGACCCAGTACTTC TRBV11-2 TRBD1 . TRBJ2-5
CASSFPGGYGYTF TGTGCCAGCAGCTTCCCCGGGGGGTATGGCTACACCTTC TRBV9 . . TRBJ1-2
CASTGGGSYNSPLHF TGTGCCAGCACCGGGGGAGGGTCCTATAATTCACCCCTCCACTTT TRBV2 . . TRBJ1-6
CASRKLLNTGELFF TGTGCCAGCAGAAAGCTTCTAAACACCGGGGAGCTGTTTTTT TRBV2 . . TRBJ2-2
CASSQYIRTGDEHPYEQYF TGTGCCAGCAGCCAATATATCCGGACAGGGGACGAACATCCCTACGAGCAGTACTTC TRBV3-1/TRBV3-2 TRBD1 . TRBJ2-7
CASSLWSGSGQPQHF TGTGCCAGCAGTTTATGGTCAGGGTCGGGTCAGCCCCAGCATTTT TRBV27 . . TRBJ1-5
CSADSTGELFF TGCAGCGCTGACAGCACCGGGGAGCTGTTTTTT TRBV29-1 . . TRBJ2-2
CASSLVAGKTNSSPLHF TGTGCCAGCAGCTTAGTGGCAGGGAAAACAAACTCTTCACCCCTCCACTTT TRBV11-3 . . TRBJ1-6
CASSWKGKETQYF TGTGCCAGCAGCTGGAAGGGGAAAGAGACCCAGTACTTC TRBV7-9 . . TRBJ2-5
CASSLQAVNTEAFF TGTGCCAGCAGCTTACAAGCGGTGAACACTGAAGCTTTCTTT TRBV7-3 . . TRBJ1-1
CASSDSRQAGQEKLFF TGTGCCAGCAGTGATTCGAGACAGGCAGGGCAGGAAAAACTGTTTTTT TRBV27 . once TRBJ1-4
CASSQDLDRVDSNQPQHF TGCGCCAGCAGCCAAGACTTGGACAGGGTCGATAGCAATCAGCCCCAGCATTTT TRBV4-3 TRBD1 . TRBJ1-5
CAWTSVSETQYF TGTGCCTGGACCTCTGTGTCGGAGACCCAGTACTTC TRBV30 . . TRBJ2-5
CAIRSPGQGMVDTQYF TGTGCCATCAGATCCCCCGGACAGGGTATGGTTGATACGCAGTATTTT TRBV10-3 TRBD1 . TRBJ2-3
CASSTAFGEIEPQHF TGTGCCAGCAGTACCGCTTTCGGGGAGATAGAGCCCCAGCATTTT TRBV27 . . TRBJ1-5
CASRQQDRGQFYEKLFF TGTGCCAGCAGACAACAGGACAGGGGGCAGTTCTATGAAAAACTGTTTTTT TRBV9 TRBD1 once TRBJ1-4
CASSLAGRYGYTF TGTGCCAGCAGCTTAGCGGGCCGCTATGGCTACACCTTC TRBV7-2 . few TRBJ1-2
CASSSLGQGAFNYGYTF TGTGCCAGCAGTTCGCTGGGACAGGGGGCGTTTAACTATGGCTACACCTTC TRBV27 TRBD1 . TRBJ1-2
CASSAHSRTTKNIQYF TGCGCCAGCAGCGCGCACTCGAGAACGACCAAAAACATTCAGTACTTC TRBV4-1 . . TRBJ2-4
CASSLVGQGRETQYF TGTGCCAGCAGCTTAGTGGGGCAGGGGAGAGAGACCCAGTACTTC TRBV7-8 . . TRBJ2-5
CASSPPTGRSPHF TGTGCCAGCAGCCCCCCGACAGGGCGCTCCCCGCACTTC TRBV7-9 TRBD1 few TRBJ2-7
CAISESPEAEAFF TGTGCCATCAGTGAGTCCCCGGAGGCTGAAGCTTTCTTT TRBV10-3 . . TRBJ1-1
CASSLEGQGTGELFF TGTGCCAGCAGCTTAGAGGGACAGGGGACCGGGGAGCTGTTTTTT TRBV7-9 TRBD1 . TRBJ2-2
CASSRETGLEIRDTDTQYF TGTGCCAGCTCACGAGAAACGGGACTGGAAATTCGGGATACAGATACGCAGTATTTT TRBV18 . . TRBJ2-3
CASSPALGVPGQNYGYTF TGTGCCAGCTCACCAGCTTTGGGGGTGCCGGGACAGAACTATGGCTACACCTTC TRBV18 TRBD1 few TRBJ1-2
CASSENPVAGTEAFF TGTGCCAGCAGTGAAAATCCGGTTGCAGGCACTGAAGCTTTCTTT TRBV2 . . TRBJ1-1
CASSIGGSVRNQPQHF TGTGCCAGTAGTATAGGGGGCTCGGTACGCAATCAGCCCCAGCATTTT TRBV19 . many TRBJ1-5
CASSDPFGGRAFF TGTGCCAGCAGTGACCCCTTTGGGGGCAGGGCTTTCTTT TRBV2 . few TRBJ1-1
CSVADRKNYGYTF TGCAGCGTTGCGGACAGAAAGAACTATGGCTACACCTTC TRBV29-1 . . TRBJ1-2
CASSPAAGGSSPLHF TGTGCCAGCAGCCCGGCCGCAGGGGGCAGTTCACCCCTCCACTTT TRBV11-2 TRBD1 . TRBJ1-6